The source of this T cell receptor beta chain is a study of T cells of healthy individuals. One entry per CDR3 protein, called by TCRdb with MiXCR from the 5' RACE reads. The sample consists of about 96,000 distinct CDR3 sequences, roughly a sixth of them appearing once. This clonotype was counted many times. The origin of this receptor is a human donor in good health.

CDR3 sequence (DNA): TGTGCCAGCAGTTACTCCCAGGGTGGTCAGCCCCAGCATTTT. The encoded protein is CASSYSQGGQPQHF. V and J are TRBV6-6 and TRBJ1-5; D is perhaps TRBD1 (5 bases). This CDR3 has 14 residues. Trimming took 0 bases from V and 6 from J, leaving 9 bases between them. Germline CDR1 MNHNY, CDR2 SVGAGI (reference sequence).